The clone carrying this TCR beta chain was observed a handful of times. Its antigen is as yet unknown. The CDR3 has 15 amino acids. With 6 bases clipped from V and 9 bases from J, the junction kept 12 bases outside the gene matches. CDR1 is WNHNN and CDR2 is SYGVQD in the germline V gene (reference sequence). Primers: 60 Vbeta forward and 13 Jbeta reverse. Sequenced by immunoSEQ multiplex PCR; TCRdb stores in-frame clones only, minus some. Found here are about 170,000 clones, 79% of them singletons; the top ten hold less than 2.5%. The data stem from a study of cytomegalovirus exposure and HLA in healthy donors. The study's findings and limits: Excluded: some indistinguishable V segments such as TRBV6-2 and TRBV6-3. An analysis that came later showed most CMV-associated TCR beta chains appearing HLA-restricted. Per published reports, the classifier diagnosed cytomegalovirus status with high specificity and sensitivity.

V usage is TRBV10-1 and J usage is TRBJ2-1, with 9 bases lining up with TRBD2. The receptor was isolated from a woman in her forties or fifties in good health and CMV-seronegative. The sequencing input was PBMCs. CDR3 DNA sequence: TGCGCCAGCAGCGGGGGGGCTAGCGGGGAGACTGAGCAGTTCTTC. This gives the protein CASSGGASGETEQFF.